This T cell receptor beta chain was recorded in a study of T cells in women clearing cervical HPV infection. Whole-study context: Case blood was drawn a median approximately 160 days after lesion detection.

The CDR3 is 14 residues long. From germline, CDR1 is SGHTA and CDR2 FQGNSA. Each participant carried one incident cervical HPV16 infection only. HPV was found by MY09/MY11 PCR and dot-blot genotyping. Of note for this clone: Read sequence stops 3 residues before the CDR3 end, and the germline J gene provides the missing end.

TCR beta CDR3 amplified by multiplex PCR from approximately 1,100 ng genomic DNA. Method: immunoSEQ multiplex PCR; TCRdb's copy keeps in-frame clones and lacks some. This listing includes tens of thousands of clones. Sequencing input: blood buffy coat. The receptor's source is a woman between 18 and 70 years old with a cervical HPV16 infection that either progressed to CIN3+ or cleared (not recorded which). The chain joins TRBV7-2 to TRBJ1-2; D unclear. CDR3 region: CASSFPAGKNIYTF. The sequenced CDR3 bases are TGTGCCAGCAGCTTCCCCGCGGGCAAAAACATC.